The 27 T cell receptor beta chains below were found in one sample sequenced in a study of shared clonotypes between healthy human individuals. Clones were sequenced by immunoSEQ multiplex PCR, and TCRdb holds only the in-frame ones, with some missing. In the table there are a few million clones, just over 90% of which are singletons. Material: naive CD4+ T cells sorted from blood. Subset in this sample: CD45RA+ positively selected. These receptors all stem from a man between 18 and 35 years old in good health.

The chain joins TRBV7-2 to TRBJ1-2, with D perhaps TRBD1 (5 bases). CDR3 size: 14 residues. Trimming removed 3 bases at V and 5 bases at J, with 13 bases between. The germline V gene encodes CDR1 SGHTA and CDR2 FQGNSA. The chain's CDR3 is CASSFPRDGYGYTF. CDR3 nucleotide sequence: TGTGCCAGCAGCTTCCCCAGGGACGGGTATGGCTACACCTTC. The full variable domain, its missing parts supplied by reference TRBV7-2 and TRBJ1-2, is GAGVSQSPSNKVTEKGKDVELRCDPISGHTALYWYRQSLGQGLEFLIYFQGNSAPDKSGLPSDRFSAERTGGSVSTLTIQRTQQEDSAVYLCASSFPRDGYGYTFGSGTRLTVV.

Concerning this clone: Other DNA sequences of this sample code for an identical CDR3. CDR3 in DNA: TGTGCCAGCAGGGACACCGGGGAGCTGTTTTTT. It encodes CASRDTGELFF. The chain joins TRBV25-1 to TRBJ2-2; D is unresolved. The CDR3 sequence is 11 residues long. Germline CDR1 is MGHDK and CDR2 is SYGVNS. The V end was cut by 6 bases, the J end by 3 bases, with 2 bases between.

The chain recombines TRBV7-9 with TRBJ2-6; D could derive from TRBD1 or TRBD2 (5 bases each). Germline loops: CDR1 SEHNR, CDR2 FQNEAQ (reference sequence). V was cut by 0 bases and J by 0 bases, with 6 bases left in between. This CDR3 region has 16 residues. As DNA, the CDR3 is TGTGCCAGCAGCTTAGCGGGGGTCTCTGGGGCCAACGTCCTGACTTTC. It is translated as CASSLAGVSGANVLTF.

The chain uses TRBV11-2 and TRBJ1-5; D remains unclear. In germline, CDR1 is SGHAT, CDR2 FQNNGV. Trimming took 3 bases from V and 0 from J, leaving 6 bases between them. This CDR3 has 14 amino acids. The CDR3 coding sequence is TGTGCCAGCAGCTTGGGGAATAGCAATCAGCCCCAGCATTTT. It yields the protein CASSLGNSNQPQHF.

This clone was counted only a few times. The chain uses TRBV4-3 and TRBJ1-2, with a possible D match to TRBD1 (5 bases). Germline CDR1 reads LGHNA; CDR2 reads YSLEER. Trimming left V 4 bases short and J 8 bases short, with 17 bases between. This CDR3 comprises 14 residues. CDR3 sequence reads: CASSPGGSPSGYTF. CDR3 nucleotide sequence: TGCGCCAGCAGCCCGGGGGGGAGCCCCAGCGGCTACACCTTC.

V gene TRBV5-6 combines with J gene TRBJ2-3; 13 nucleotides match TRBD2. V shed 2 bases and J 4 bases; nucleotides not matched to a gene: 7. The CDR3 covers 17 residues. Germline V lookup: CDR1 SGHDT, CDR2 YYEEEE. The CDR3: CASSFSWTSGSSDTQYF. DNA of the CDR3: TGTGCCAGCAGCTTCTCCTGGACTAGCGGGAGCTCAGATACGCAGTATTTT.

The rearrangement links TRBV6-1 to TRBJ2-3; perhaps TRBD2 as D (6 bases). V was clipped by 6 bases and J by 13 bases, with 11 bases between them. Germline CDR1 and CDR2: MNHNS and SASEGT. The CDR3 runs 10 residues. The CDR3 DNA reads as TGTGCCAGCAGGGACTGGGAGGAGTATTTT. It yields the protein CASRDWEEYF.

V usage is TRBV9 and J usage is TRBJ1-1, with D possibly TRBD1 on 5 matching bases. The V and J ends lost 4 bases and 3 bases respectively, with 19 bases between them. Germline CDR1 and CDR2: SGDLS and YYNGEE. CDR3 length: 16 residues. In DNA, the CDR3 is TGTGCCAGCAGCCCGGATCTCGGTGCAGGGTACACTGAAGCTTTCTTT. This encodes CASSPDLGAGYTEAFF.

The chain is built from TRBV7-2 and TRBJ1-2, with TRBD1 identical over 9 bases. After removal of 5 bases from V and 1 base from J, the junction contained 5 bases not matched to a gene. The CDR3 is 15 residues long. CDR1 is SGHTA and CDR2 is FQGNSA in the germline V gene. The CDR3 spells CASSLTGGLNYGYTF. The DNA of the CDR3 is TGTGCCAGCAGCCTGACAGGGGGGCTTAACTATGGCTACACCTTC.

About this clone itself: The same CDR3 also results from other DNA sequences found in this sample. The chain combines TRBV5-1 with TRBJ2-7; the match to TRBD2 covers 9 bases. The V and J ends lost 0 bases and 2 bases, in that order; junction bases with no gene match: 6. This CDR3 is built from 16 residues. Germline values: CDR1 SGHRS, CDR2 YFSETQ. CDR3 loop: CASSLAGLAGTYEQYF. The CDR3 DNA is TGCGCCAGCAGCTTGGCCGGCCTAGCGGGGACCTACGAGCAGTACTTC.

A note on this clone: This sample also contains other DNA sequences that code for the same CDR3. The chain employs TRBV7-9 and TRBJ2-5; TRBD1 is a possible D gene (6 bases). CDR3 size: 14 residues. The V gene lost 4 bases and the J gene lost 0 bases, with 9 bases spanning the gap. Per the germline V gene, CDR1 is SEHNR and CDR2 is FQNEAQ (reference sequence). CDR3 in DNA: TGTGCCAGCAGCTATCGGACAGACCAAGAGACCCAGTACTTC. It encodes CASSYRTDQETQYF.

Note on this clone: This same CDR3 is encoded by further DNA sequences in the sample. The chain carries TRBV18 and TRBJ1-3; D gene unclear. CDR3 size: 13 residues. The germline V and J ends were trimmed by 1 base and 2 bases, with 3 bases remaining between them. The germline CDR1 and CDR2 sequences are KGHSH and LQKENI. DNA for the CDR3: TGTGCCAGCTCACCACTGGCTGGAAACACCATATATTTT. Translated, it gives CASSPLAGNTIYF.

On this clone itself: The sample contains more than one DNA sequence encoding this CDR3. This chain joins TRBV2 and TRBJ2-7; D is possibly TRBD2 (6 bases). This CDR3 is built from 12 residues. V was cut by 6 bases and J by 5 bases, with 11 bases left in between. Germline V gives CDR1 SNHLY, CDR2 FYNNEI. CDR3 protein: CASRLAGNEQYF. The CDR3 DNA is TGTGCCAGCAGACTAGCTGGGAACGAGCAGTACTTC. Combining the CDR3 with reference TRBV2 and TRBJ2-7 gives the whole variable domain EPEVTQTPSHQVTQMGQEVILRCVPISNHLYFYWYRQILGQKVEFLVSFYNNEISEKSEIFDDQFSVERPDGSNFTLKIRSTKLEDSAMYFCASRLAGNEQYFGPGTRLTVT.

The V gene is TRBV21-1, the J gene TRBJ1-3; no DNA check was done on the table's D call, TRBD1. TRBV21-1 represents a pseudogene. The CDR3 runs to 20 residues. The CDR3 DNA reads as TGTGCCAGCAGCAAAGCGCTTCAGAACCGGACAGCCAGCTCTGGAAACACCATATATTTT. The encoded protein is CASSKALQNRTASSGNTIYF.

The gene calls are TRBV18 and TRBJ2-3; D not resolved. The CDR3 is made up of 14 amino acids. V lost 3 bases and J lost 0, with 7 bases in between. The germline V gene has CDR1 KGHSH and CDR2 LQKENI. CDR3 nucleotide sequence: TGTGCCAGCTCACCGCAATCTAGCACAGATACGCAGTATTTT. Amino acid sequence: CASSPQSSTDTQYF. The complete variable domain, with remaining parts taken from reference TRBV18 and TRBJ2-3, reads NAGVMQNPRHLVRRRGQEARLRCSPMKGHSHVYWYRQLPEEGLKFMVYLQKENIIDESGMPKERFSAEFPKEGPSILRIQQVVRGDSAAYFCASSPQSSTDTQYFGPGTRLTVL.

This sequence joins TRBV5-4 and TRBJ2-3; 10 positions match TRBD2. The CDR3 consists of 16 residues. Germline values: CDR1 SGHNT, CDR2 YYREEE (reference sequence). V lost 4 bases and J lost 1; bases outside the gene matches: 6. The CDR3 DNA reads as TGTGCCAGCAGCCCGCAAGGACTAGCGGGCACAGATACGCAGTATTTT. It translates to CASSPQGLAGTDTQYF.

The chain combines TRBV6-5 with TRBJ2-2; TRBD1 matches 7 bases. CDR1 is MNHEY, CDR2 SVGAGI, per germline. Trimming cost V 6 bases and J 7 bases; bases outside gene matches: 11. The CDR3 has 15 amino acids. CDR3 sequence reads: CASSRGGQDHGELFF. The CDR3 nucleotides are TGTGCCAGCAGCCGAGGAGGACAGGACCACGGGGAGCTGTTTTTT.

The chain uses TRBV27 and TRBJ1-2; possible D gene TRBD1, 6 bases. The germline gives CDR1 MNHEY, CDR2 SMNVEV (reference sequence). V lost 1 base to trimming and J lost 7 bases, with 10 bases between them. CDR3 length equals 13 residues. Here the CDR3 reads CASSLWAGAGYTF. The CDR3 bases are TGTGCCAGCAGTTTATGGGCAGGGGCTGGCTACACCTTC.

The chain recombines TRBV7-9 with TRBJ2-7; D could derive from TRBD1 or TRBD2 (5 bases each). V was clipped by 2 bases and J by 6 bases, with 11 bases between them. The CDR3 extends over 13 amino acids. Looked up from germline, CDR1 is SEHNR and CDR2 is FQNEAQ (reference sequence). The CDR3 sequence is CASSLRDVGEQYF. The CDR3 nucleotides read TGTGCCAGCAGCTTAAGGGACGTCGGCGAGCAGTACTTC.

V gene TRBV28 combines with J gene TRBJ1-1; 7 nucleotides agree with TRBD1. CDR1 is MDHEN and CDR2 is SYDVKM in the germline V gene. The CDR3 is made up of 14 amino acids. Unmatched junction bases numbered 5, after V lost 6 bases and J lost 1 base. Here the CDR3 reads CASRTGARNTEAFF. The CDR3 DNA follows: TGTGCCAGCAGAACAGGGGCGAGGAACACTGAAGCTTTCTTT.

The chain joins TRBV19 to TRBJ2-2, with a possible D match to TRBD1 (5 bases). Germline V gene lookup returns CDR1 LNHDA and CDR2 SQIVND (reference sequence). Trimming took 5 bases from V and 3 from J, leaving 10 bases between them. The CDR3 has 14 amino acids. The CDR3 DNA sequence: TGTGCCAGTAGTCCAGACAGTGACACCGGGGAGCTGTTTTTT. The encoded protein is CASSPDSDTGELFF.

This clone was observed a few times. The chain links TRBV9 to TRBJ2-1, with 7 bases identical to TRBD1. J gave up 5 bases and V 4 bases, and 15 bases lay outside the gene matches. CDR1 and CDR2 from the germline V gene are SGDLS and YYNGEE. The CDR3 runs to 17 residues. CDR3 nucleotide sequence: TGTGCCAGCAGCTCCCGAGGGGCAACAGGGGTACACAATGAGCAGTTCTTC. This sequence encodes CASSSRGATGVHNEQFF.

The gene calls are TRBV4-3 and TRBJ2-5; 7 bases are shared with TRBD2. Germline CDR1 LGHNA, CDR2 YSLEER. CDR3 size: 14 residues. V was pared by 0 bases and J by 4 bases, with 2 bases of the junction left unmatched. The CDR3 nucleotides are TGCGCCAGCAGCCAAGATCGCGGGAGAGAGACCCAGTACTTC. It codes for CASSQDRGRETQYF.

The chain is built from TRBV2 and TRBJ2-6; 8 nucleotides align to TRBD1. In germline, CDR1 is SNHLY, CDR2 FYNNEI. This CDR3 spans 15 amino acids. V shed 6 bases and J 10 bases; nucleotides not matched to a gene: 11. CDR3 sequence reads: CASSGDRSLANVLTF. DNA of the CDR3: TGTGCCAGCAGCGGGGACAGGAGTCTTGCTAACGTCCTGACTTTC.

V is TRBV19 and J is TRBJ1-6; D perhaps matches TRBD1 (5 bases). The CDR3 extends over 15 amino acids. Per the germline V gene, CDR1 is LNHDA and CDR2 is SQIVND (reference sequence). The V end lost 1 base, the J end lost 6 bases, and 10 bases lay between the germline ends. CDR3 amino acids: CASSIGGLSNSPLHF. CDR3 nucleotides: TGTGCCAGTAGTATAGGGGGCTTGTCTAATTCACCCCTCCACTTT.

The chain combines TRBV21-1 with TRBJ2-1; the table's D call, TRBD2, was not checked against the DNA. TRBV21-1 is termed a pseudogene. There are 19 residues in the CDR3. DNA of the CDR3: TGTGCCAGCAGCAAAACCGGGACTAGCCTATTAAGCTCCTACAATGAGCAGTTCTTC. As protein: CASSKTGTSLLSSYNEQFF.

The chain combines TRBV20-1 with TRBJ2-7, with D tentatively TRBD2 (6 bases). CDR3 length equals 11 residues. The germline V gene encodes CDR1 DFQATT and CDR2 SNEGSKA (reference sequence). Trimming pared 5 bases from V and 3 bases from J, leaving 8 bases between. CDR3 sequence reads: CSAGGVYEQYF. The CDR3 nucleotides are TGCAGTGCTGGCGGGGTCTACGAGCAGTACTTC.